This T cell receptor beta chain was captured by sequencing in a study of blood T cell repertoires in COVID-19 (dated by TCRdb to 2018 to 2021). In the study overall: Collaborator samples came from the United States, Italy and Spain and covered acute and convalescent phases of COVID-19. A freely available public database, intended as a resource for researchers studying the immune response to SARS-CoV-2, is where the repertoires were released. The material from the prospective study consisted of cDNA or gDNA derived from T cells, B-cell-depleted T cells, or PBMCs. The samples were drawn from two sources: the first 160 participants of the ongoing ImmuneRACE study, and fewer than 1,500 subjects contributed by 6 global collaborators. Where available, HLA class I and class II types were taken from metadata supplied by the sample provider and were not determined by assay-based typing. Nearly every sample came with metadata listing a de-identified subject ID, COVID-19 status, age in years and sex. Subjects who had been exposed to COVID-19, were actively infected with it, or had recovered from it provided the deeply sampled blood TCRbeta repertoires that made up the dataset.

What the work shows at the level of the full study, not this receptor alone: The quantity of clinical and demographic metadata differed by source and by participant and was supplied without curation.

Points on this clone: Its antigen is currently not known. No base quality values were provided; no much bigger clone lies one nucleotide off.

Enrolling through a virtual design, the prospective study's participants ranged in age from roughly 18 to 90 years and lived across roughly 23 United States geographic areas. To assign participants to cohorts, the prospective study relied on clinical history that participants themselves reported in a screening survey and a study questionnaire. A participant counted as exposed if, within 2 weeks of entering the study, that participant had been in contact with someone who had a PCR-confirmed or clinician-diagnosed COVID-19 case. In the prospective study, mobile phlebotomists collected whole blood, serum and a nasopharyngeal or oropharyngeal swab from each participant. Over a roughly 2-month period, participants in the prospective study had the option of providing additional blood draws and questionnaires. Blood samples from the prospective study were shipped frozen or at room temperature prior to DNA extraction.

TCRbeta CDR3 regions were amplified from genomic DNA by means of the immunoSEQ Assay, a bias-controlled multiplex PCR. The authors' analysis ran thus. Within the assay, amplification of reference gene primers was used to estimate how many nucleated cells each sample contained. To quantify the absolute abundance of each unique TCRbeta CDR3 rearrangement, sequence reads were collapsed and filtered. For each sample, productive Simpson clonality was calculated as the square root of Simpson's diversity index across productive rearrangements. Sourced from immuneACCESS, this table was stored by TCRdb with only in-frame sequences that have V and J called. A share of the clones is absent; for the studies checked, an unresolved V gene accounts for under half, and the remainder has no known explanation. V and J calls and clone size follow that table, whereas D and trimming were derived from the DNA. The sample profile shows more than 300,000 clones; 90% to 95% of them were found once. The ten top clones hold approximately 4.1% of the sample.

The CDR1 and CDR2 encoded by the germline V gene are KGHDR and SFDVKD. Including cysteine and phenylalanine, the CDR3 has 14 amino acids. The DNA shown is the 42-base CDR3, in frame from base 1. Compared with germline, V lacks 7 bases and J lacks 0 bases; bases without a gene match: 4. Sequencing was done on a sample of PBMCs or T cells enriched from blood (not recorded which). This clonotype was sampled from a woman in her 30s who had been exposed to COVID-19. The V and J segments used are TRBV24-1 and TRBJ1-1, with 7 middle bases fitting TRBD1. The bases are TGTGCCACCAGGGGGACAGAAGTGAACACTGAAGCTTTCTTT. Its protein product is CATRGTEVNTEAFF.